These 16 T cell receptor beta chains came from one sample sequenced in a study of blood T cells in healthy people across ages. The second PCR ran about 6 to 11 cycles with a sample-barcoded 5' primer and J-beta primers. TCRdb reprocessed the 5' RACE reads with MiXCR, giving one entry per CDR3 protein. The sample lists 1.5 million or so distinct CDR3 sequences, 35% to 45% occurring once. Specimen: blood. Source of these receptors: a woman aged 18 to 35 in good health.

The rearrangement links TRBV7-2 to TRBJ2-3, with unresolved D. This CDR3 region has 13 residues. CDR1 is SGHTA and CDR2 is FQGNSA in the germline V gene. Trimming took off 2 bases at V and 3 bases at J, with 6 bases between the two ends. CDR3 residues: CASSLKRTDTQYF. The CDR3 bases are TGTGCCAGCAGCTTAAAGCGAACAGATACGCAGTATTTT.

This chain's CDR3 is CASSLGGFWFGANVLTF. The CDR3 DNA reads as TGTGCCAGCAGCTTAGGGGGGTTCTGGTTTGGGGCCAACGTCCTGACTTTC. The chain links TRBV7-9 to TRBJ2-6, with D tentatively TRBD1 or TRBD2 (5 bases each). This CDR3 has 17 amino acids. Germline V gives CDR1 SEHNR, CDR2 FQNEAQ (reference sequence). Deletions cut 1 base from V and 3 bases from J, with 13 bases between.

This clonotype was detected a few times. The chain uses TRBV5-6 and TRBJ2-1, with unresolved D. Trimming removed 7 bases at V and 0 bases at J, with 14 bases between. The germline V gene has CDR1 SGHDT and CDR2 YYEEEE. CDR3 length: 15 amino acids. The CDR3 is CASYNEQRSYNEQFF. The CDR3 bases are TGTGCCAGCTACAATGAGCAGCGCTCCTACAATGAGCAGTTCTTC.

The chain couples TRBV14 to TRBJ2-7, with 7 bases aligning to TRBD1. V trimming: 4 bases; J trimming: 9 bases; junction bases outside the gene matches: 15. The CDR3 covers 15 residues. Looked up from germline, CDR1 is SGHDN and CDR2 is FVKESK. CDR3 residues: CASSPHRGTLGGQYF. The CDR3 DNA is TGTGCCAGCAGCCCACACAGGGGAACATTAGGCGGGCAGTACTTC.

The chain carries TRBV9 and TRBJ2-7, with 7 nucleotides matching TRBD1. The trim removed 2 bases at V and 1 base at J, leaving 3 bases unmatched. CDR3 length equals 14 residues. The germline V gene has CDR1 SGDLS and CDR2 YYNGEE. This chain's CDR3 is CASSVSGQSYEQYF. The CDR3 nucleotides read TGTGCCAGCAGCGTCTCGGGACAGTCCTACGAGCAGTACTTC.

This clonotype has just one count. The chain joins TRBV2 to TRBJ2-7; 11 bases are a match to TRBD2. CDR1 and CDR2 from the germline V gene are SNHLY and FYNNEI. The CDR3 totals 14 residues. The trim removed 2 bases at V and 6 bases at J, leaving 3 bases unmatched. For the CDR3, the DNA is TGTGCCAGCAGTGAAATCCTAGCGGGGGGCGAGCAGTACTTC. This encodes CASSEILAGGEQYF.

This clonotype was recorded a few times. The rearrangement uses TRBV10-3 and TRBJ2-7; TRBD2 is a possible D gene (5 bases). V lost 4 bases to trimming and J lost 1 base, with 8 bases between them. This CDR3 comprises 13 residues. Germline V gives CDR1 ENHRY, CDR2 SYGVKD. CDR3 residues: CAISVSGSYEQYF. DNA of the CDR3: TGTGCCATCAGTGTGTCGGGATCCTACGAGCAGTACTTC.

The chain links TRBV7-2 to TRBJ2-1, with 7 bases identical to TRBD2. Per the germline V gene, CDR1 is SGHTA and CDR2 is FQGNSA. The CDR3 has 14 residues. V was pared by 5 bases and J by 6 bases, with 7 bases of the junction left unmatched. CDR3 in amino acids: CASSARLATNEQFF. In DNA, the CDR3 is TGTGCCAGCAGCGCCAGACTAGCCACCAATGAGCAGTTCTTC.

This chain's CDR3 is CAISDPGASGSYEQFF. CDR3 in DNA: TGTGCCATCAGTGATCCGGGGGCTAGCGGGAGTTATGAGCAGTTCTTC. The rearrangement joins TRBV10-3 to TRBJ2-1, with 10 bases aligning to TRBD2. Trimming at V came to 3 bases and at J to 8 bases, leaving 10 bases not matched to a gene. The CDR3 is 16 amino acids. Germline loops: CDR1 ENHRY, CDR2 SYGVKD.

CDR3 amino acids: CASSPGTGASAAFF. CDR3 DNA sequence: TGTGCCAGCAGTCCAGGGACAGGGGCTTCAGCAGCTTTCTTT. The chain joins TRBV27 to TRBJ1-1; TRBD1 matches 10 bases. Trimming at V came to 5 bases and at J to 10 bases, leaving 10 bases not matched to a gene. CDR1 and CDR2 (germline): MNHEY, SMNVEV (reference sequence). The CDR3 is 14 amino acids.

This clonotype has only a few counts. The chain recombines TRBV2 with TRBJ2-1; D could derive from TRBD1 or TRBD2 (5 bases each). The CDR3 extends over 15 amino acids. Trimming cost V 8 bases and J 2 bases, with 16 bases left between them. Germline assignment: CDR1 SNHLY and CDR2 FYNNEI. CDR3 in amino acids: CASGGGRVTYNEQFF. CDR3 DNA sequence: TGTGCCAGCGGTGGGGGAAGGGTTACCTACAATGAGCAGTTCTTC.

This clonotype has only a few counts. The chain has TRBV4-2 and TRBJ2-1; the D gene is possibly TRBD1 (5 bases). V lost 3 bases and J lost 4, with 13 bases in between. The CDR3 loop spans 15 amino acids. Germline-derived CDR1 and CDR2 are LGHNA and YNFKEQ. CDR3 sequence reads: CASSQGDQGYNEQFF. The CDR3 coding sequence is TGTGCCAGCAGCCAGGGCGACCAGGGTTACAATGAGCAGTTCTTC.

This clonotype was seen a handful of times. The J gene is TRBJ1-2, the V gene TRBV6-6; 10 bases line up with TRBD1. From germline, CDR1 is MNHNY and CDR2 SVGAGI (reference sequence). CDR3 length: 14 amino acids. V dropped 5 bases and J dropped 8; count of bases not matched to a gene: 8. DNA for the CDR3: TGTGCCAGCAGTACTCCGGGACAGGGGAGAGGCTACACCTTC. Its protein product is CASSTPGQGRGYTF.

The chain couples TRBV7-9 to TRBJ2-1, with 9 positions matching TRBD2. The CDR3 covers 16 residues. From germline, CDR1 is SEHNR and CDR2 FQNEAQ (reference sequence). V shed 5 bases, J shed 7 bases, and the junction held 12 bases outside the gene matches. Here the CDR3 DNA reads TGTGCCAGCAGCCCTCCGGTTGGACTAGCGACGAATGAGCAGTTCTTC. This gives the protein CASSPPVGLATNEQFF.

V usage is TRBV6-1 and J usage is TRBJ2-5; the D is unclear. The CDR3 runs to 18 residues. Germline V gives CDR1 MNHNS, CDR2 SASEGT. V lost 4 bases, J lost 11 bases, and 32 bases lay in between. The CDR3 sequence: CASSGWVAYPFPYKGQYF. The CDR3 bases are TGTGCCAGCAGTGGGTGGGTTGCGTACCCATTCCCTTACAAAGGGCAGTACTTC.

At least ten counts were recorded for this clonotype. This chain links TRBV9 with TRBJ1-2; possibly TRBD1 for D (5 bases). V dropped 0 bases and J dropped 3 bases, with 6 bases sitting between them. Germline V gene sequence: CDR1 SGDLS, CDR2 YYNGEE. This CDR3 spans 13 amino acids. In DNA, the CDR3 is TGTGCCAGCAGCGTAGGGGGGGACTATGGCTACACCTTC. Its protein product is CASSVGGDYGYTF.